What follows are 3 T cell receptor beta chains derived from one specimen sequenced in a study of T cell changes during pregnancy in multiple sclerosis. TCRdb's copy holds only in-frame clones and misses some; the assay was immunoSEQ multiplex PCR. The sample lists some 120,000 clones, 80% to 95% occurring once. Specimen: peripheral blood, collected in the third trimester of pregnancy. The receptors stem from a female donor with multiple sclerosis, enrolled in a pregnancy study.

The rearrangement links TRBV6-1 to TRBJ2-3, with D possibly matching TRBD2 (5 bases). V lost 2 bases to trimming and J lost 2 bases, with 11 bases between them. The germline gives CDR1 MNHNS, CDR2 SASEGT. The CDR3 runs 15 residues. The chain's CDR3 is CASSERRGNTDTQYF. DNA for the CDR3: TGTGCCAGCAGTGAACGCCGGGGAAACACAGATACGCAGTATTTT.

The rearrangement uses TRBV30 and TRBJ1-3; 8 nucleotides match TRBD1. The CDR3 has 13 amino acids. From germline, CDR1 is GTSNPN and CDR2 SVGIG (reference sequence). Unmatched junction bases numbered 3, after V lost 8 bases and J lost 0 bases. The CDR3 DNA follows: TGTGCCGGGGACAGGCCCTCTGGAAACACCATATATTTT. Protein: CAGDRPSGNTIYF.

This rearrangement joins TRBV4-2 to TRBJ2-3; no firm D call. The CDR3 contains 13 residues. Germline V lookup: CDR1 LGHNA, CDR2 YNFKEQ. Trimming took off 3 bases at V and 6 bases at J, with 10 bases between the two ends. The CDR3: CASSHQRADTQYF. The CDR3 nucleotides read TGTGCCAGCAGCCACCAAAGAGCTGATACGCAGTATTTT.